This TCR beta chain was identified in a study of blood T cell repertoires in COVID-19. Overall study: Acute and convalescent COVID-19 specimens originated in the United States, Italy and Spain. Sources were T cells, B-cell-depleted T cells, or PBMCs; the material itself was cDNA or gDNA.

Only one count was recorded for this clone. CDR3 length: 16 amino acids. Germline V gene lookup returns CDR1 MDHEN and CDR2 SYDVKM. The V segment lost 6 bases and the J segment 2 bases; nucleotides outside the gene matches: 10. Source study methods: Reference gene primer amplification gave nucleated cell count estimates. Assay used: immunoSEQ multiplex PCR; TCRdb lists only in-frame clones, some missing. V and J calls and clone size are copied from that table; D and trimming were computed from the DNA. The sample consists of 250,000 or so clones, roughly 84% of them appearing once. The chain links TRBV28 to TRBJ1-1; 9 bases are a match to TRBD1. The TCR sequence derives from a woman in her thirties or forties who had recovered from COVID-19. The material sequenced was peripheral blood. CDR3 nucleotide sequence: TGTGCCAGCAGCCTAGGACAGGGGCCATCCAACACTGAAGCTTTCTTT. This translates into CASSLGQGPSNTEAFF.